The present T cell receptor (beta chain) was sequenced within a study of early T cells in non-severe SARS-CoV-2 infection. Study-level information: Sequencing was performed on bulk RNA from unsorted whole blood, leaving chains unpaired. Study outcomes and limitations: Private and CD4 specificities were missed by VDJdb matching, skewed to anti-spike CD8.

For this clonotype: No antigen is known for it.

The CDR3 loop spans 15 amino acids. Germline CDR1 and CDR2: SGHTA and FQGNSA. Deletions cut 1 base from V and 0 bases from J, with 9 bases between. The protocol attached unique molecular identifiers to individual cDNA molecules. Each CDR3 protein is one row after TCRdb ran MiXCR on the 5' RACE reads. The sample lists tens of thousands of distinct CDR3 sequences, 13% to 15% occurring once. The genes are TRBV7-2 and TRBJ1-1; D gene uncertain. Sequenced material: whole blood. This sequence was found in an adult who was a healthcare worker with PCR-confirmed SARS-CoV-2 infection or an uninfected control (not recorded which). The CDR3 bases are TGTGCCAGCAGCTTAGGGCAGCTCATGAACACTGAAGCTTTCTTT. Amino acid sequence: CASSLGQLMNTEAFF.